The source of this T cell receptor beta chain is a study of tumor-infiltrating lymphocytes in primary liver carcinoma. Findings and limits, study-wide: Tumors and blood were compared for top-250-clone fraction, and tumors had the significantly higher value (p = 0.039). The overlap of tumor-adjacent and tumor-blood pairs was smaller than that of tumor region pairs.

Concerning this clonotype itself: Its antigen is not known. Compared with germline, one end of the junction differs, possibly owing to a read error.

Using a constant-region primer together with ProtoScript II reverse transcriptase, TCR beta cDNA was made from about 500 ng of total RNA. Libraries covering TCR beta were generated through three nested multiplex PCR rounds (using a slightly modified ARM-PCR). Both of the initial two PCR rounds ran for about 9 cycles and employed TRBV1-TRBV30 forward primers alongside a C-beta reverse primer. One entry per CDR3 protein, called by TCRdb with MiXCR from the multiplex PCR reads. In the table there are about 200,000 distinct CDR3 sequences, over 80% of which are singletons. Germline lookup yields CDR1 MGHRA and CDR2 YSYEKL. CDR3 length: 14 residues. Co-extracting RNA and DNA was done with about 20-34 mg of unsorted bulk tissue as input. The patients presented with primary liver carcinoma, which was managed through surgical resection.

What was sequenced was tumor tissue from primary liver carcinoma. This clonotype originated in a man aged 35 to 55 with primary liver carcinoma and hepatitis B virus infection. The rearrangement links TRBV4-1 to TRBJ1-2; 8 nucleotides align to TRBD1. The CDR3 loop is CGSSQDRGNYGYTF. DNA for the CDR3: TGCGGCAGCAGTCAAGACAGGGGAAACTATGGCTACACCTTC.